Presented here are 23 T cell receptor beta chains from one specimen sequenced in a study of T-cell reconstitution after alpha-beta-depleted transplantation in children. The authors prepared the TCRbeta library with unique molecular identifiers. MiXCR, applied by TCRdb to the PCR reads, yields one record per CDR3 protein. This sample has about 420,000 distinct CDR3 sequences, with 15% to 20% found just once. Material: PBMCs, mostly from graft donor cells, obtained 360 days after TCRalphabeta/CD19-depleted stem cell transplant. These receptors were collected from a boy in the first two years of life who had a stem cell transplant for Wiskott-Aldrich syndrome, so the T cells may come from the graft donor.

The table lists this clonotype with a few counts. The genes are TRBV12-3 or TRBV12-4 and TRBJ2-5; 7 bases are shared with TRBD1. The trim removed 5 bases at V and 1 base at J, leaving 7 bases unmatched. CDR3 length: 15 amino acids. CDR3: CASSPRDRFQETQYF. DNA for the CDR3: TGTGCCAGCAGTCCCCGGGACAGATTCCAAGAGACCCAGTACTTC.

This chain connects TRBV6-1 to TRBJ2-7; D is possibly TRBD1 or TRBD2 (5 bases each). CDR3 size: 15 residues. V was pared by 0 bases and J by 2 bases, with 11 bases between. Germline V CDR1 and CDR2: MNHNS, SASEGT. The CDR3 DNA reads TGTGCCAGCAGTGAAGCTGCCGGGGCGGCCTACGAGCAGTACTTC. It specifies CASSEAAGAAYEQYF.

This clonotype turned up a few times. The chain recombines TRBV24-1 with TRBJ2-1; perhaps D is TRBD1 or TRBD2 (6 bases each). The germline V and J ends were trimmed by 5 bases and 0 bases, with 16 bases remaining between them. This CDR3 has 17 amino acids. Germline V gene lookup returns CDR1 KGHDR and CDR2 SFDVKD. In nucleotides, the CDR3 is TGTGCCACCAGTGCCACGAGGGGGGTTAGCTCCTACAATGAGCAGTTCTTC. Residues: CATSATRGVSSYNEQFF.

The J gene is TRBJ2-4, the V gene TRBV5-1; 12 bases line up with TRBD1. Germline values: CDR1 SGHRS, CDR2 YFSETQ. The CDR3 is made up of 17 amino acids. The V segment lost 3 bases and the J segment 1 base; nucleotides outside the gene matches: 5. CDR3 nucleotides: TGCGCCAGCAGCTCGAAGGGACAGGGGGCTGCCAAAAACATTCAGTACTTC. Protein sequence: CASSSKGQGAAKNIQYF.

The V gene is TRBV28, the J gene TRBJ2-2; 8 positions match TRBD2. Germline loops: CDR1 MDHEN, CDR2 SYDVKM. This CDR3 contains 16 residues. CDR3 region: CASRGAGGPNTGELFF. Here the CDR3 DNA reads TGTGCGAGCCGGGGGGCGGGGGGTCCGAACACCGGGGAGCTGTTTTTT.

The CDR3 loop is CATSRDVGDYGYTF. The DNA for the CDR3 is TGTGCCACCAGCAGAGATGTGGGAGACTATGGCTACACCTTC. This chain uses TRBV15 with TRBJ1-2; the D is unclear. Between the trimmed V and J ends, which lost 0 bases and 3 bases, there was a span of 8 bases. Germline CDR1 reads LNHNV; CDR2 reads YYDKDF (reference sequence). The CDR3 loop spans 14 amino acids.

Note on this clonotype: One end of the junction does not line up with germline, which may come from a read error. The rearrangement links TRBV3-1 to TRBJ2-2; tentatively, D is TRBD2 (6 bases). Germline V gene data show CDR1 as LGHDT and CDR2 as YNNKEL (reference sequence). The CDR3 is 16 residues long. CDR3 nucleotide sequence: TGTGCCACCAGCCAAGGAGGGACCCTGAACACCGGGGAGCTGTTTTTT. Its translation is CATSQGGTLNTGELFF.

The chain couples TRBV10-3 to TRBJ2-2, with 14 positions matching TRBD2. J gave up 2 bases and V 8 bases, and 7 bases lay outside the gene matches. The CDR3 runs to 17 residues. Germline CDR1 reads ENHRY; CDR2 reads SYGVKD. This CDR3 reads CAISTSGRALNTGELFF. The CDR3 DNA reads TGTGCCATCTCGACTAGCGGGAGGGCCCTCAACACCGGGGAGCTGTTTTTT.

There are many counts of this clonotype. The V gene is TRBV6-5, the J gene TRBJ1-2; weak D call: TRBD1 (5 bases). CDR1 MNHEY and CDR2 SVGAGI come from the germline V gene. The V end lost 5 bases, the J end lost 6 bases, and 13 bases lay between the germline ends. The CDR3 sequence is 13 residues long. The CDR3 DNA follows: TGTGCCAGCAGTCCCAGGGAGTGGAATGGCTACACCTTC. Amino acid sequence: CASSPREWNGYTF.

Comment on this clonotype: A much larger clone is a single base away; this may be a read error. The rearrangement uses TRBV15 and TRBJ2-1; TRBD2 might be the D (6 bases). Trimming cost V 5 bases and J 9 bases, with 14 bases left between them. The CDR3 consists of 13 residues. Germline V gives CDR1 LNHNV, CDR2 YYDKDF (reference sequence). CDR3 nucleotides: TGTGCCACCAGCGAGGGACTTAAACCTGAGCAGTTCTTC. It translates to CATSEGLKPEQFF.

This clonotype has just a few counts. The gene calls are TRBV29-1 and TRBJ1-2, with TRBD1 as a possible D gene (6 bases). V dropped 6 bases and J dropped 5 bases, with 22 bases sitting between them. This CDR3 comprises 15 residues. CDR1 and CDR2 from the germline V gene are SQVTM and ANQGSEA. As DNA, the CDR3 is TGCAGCGTGGGACGGGGGGGCGATGCCGCATATGGCTACACCTTC. Its translation is CSVGRGGDAAYGYTF.

The chain joins TRBV15 to TRBJ2-5, with 13 bases identical to TRBD2. The CDR3 is 18 amino acids. Germline V gene data show CDR1 as LNHNV and CDR2 as YYDKDF (reference sequence). V gave up 0 bases and J gave up 7 bases; unmatched junction bases: 11. The CDR3 DNA reads as TGTGCCACCAGCAGAGATCGAGGACTAGCGGGAGAACTGGGGACCCAGTACTTC. Protein: CATSRDRGLAGELGTQYF.

This clonotype was found a few times. The CDR3 DNA follows: TGCAGTGCTAGAGAATCCTGGCAGGCGCAGTATTTT. Its protein product is CSARESWQAQYF. V usage is TRBV20-1 and J usage is TRBJ2-3; no definite D call. The germline V gene has CDR1 DFQATT and CDR2 SNEGSKA (reference sequence). Trimming cost V 0 bases and J 10 bases, with 11 bases left between them. This CDR3 has 12 amino acids.

This chain uses TRBV5-1 with TRBJ2-5; D not certain. The CDR3 has 14 amino acids. Germline V gene data show CDR1 as SGHRS and CDR2 as YFSETQ. Trimming took off 2 bases at V and 9 bases at J, with 17 bases between the two ends. In nucleotides, the CDR3 is TGCGCCAGCAGCTTATTTACCGGAAGTATGTCCCAGTACTTC. Translated: CASSLFTGSMSQYF.

This chain connects TRBV7-2 to TRBJ1-5; D might be TRBD1 (5 bases). The CDR3 runs 16 residues. The V gene's germline CDR1 is SGHTA and CDR2 FQGNSA. V lost 3 bases and J lost 2, with 14 bases in between. The CDR3 reads CASSFLGRGGNQPQHF. CDR3 DNA sequence: TGTGCCAGCAGCTTTCTTGGAAGGGGTGGCAATCAGCCCCAGCATTTT. The full variable domain, rest sourced from reference TRBV7-2 and TRBJ1-5, is GAGVSQSPSNKVTEKGKDVELRCDPISGHTALYWYRQSLGQGLEFLIYFQGNSAPDKSGLPSDRFSAERTGGSVSTLTIQRTQQEDSAVYLCASSFLGRGGNQPQHFGDGTRLSIL.

This clonotype was observed a few times. V and J are TRBV7-9 and TRBJ2-4; TRBD1 is a possible D gene (5 bases). Trimming shortened V by 5 bases and J by 2 bases, and 10 bases separated the two germline ends. CDR1 is SEHNR and CDR2 is FQNEAQ in the germline V gene (reference sequence). This CDR3 region has 14 residues. As DNA, the CDR3 is TGTGCCAGCAGCCGGATGGGGCCCAAAAACATTCAGTACTTC. It encodes CASSRMGPKNIQYF. Combining the CDR3 with reference TRBV7-9 and TRBJ2-4 gives the whole variable domain DTGVSQNPRHKITKRGQNVTFRCDPISEHNRLYWYRQTLGQGPEFLTYFQNEAQLEKSRLLSDRFSAERPKGSFSTLEIQRTEQGDSAMYLCASSRMGPKNIQYFGAGTRLSVL.

This rearrangement joins TRBV3-1 to TRBJ2-1; 14 positions agree with TRBD2. With V trimmed by 4 bases and J by 3 bases, 2 bases remained unmatched. This CDR3 has 16 residues. Germline V gene sequence: CDR1 LGHDT, CDR2 YNNKEL (reference sequence). The DNA of the CDR3 is TGTGCCAGCAGCCGAGGGACTAGCGGGAGCTACAATGAGCAGTTCTTC. This translates into CASSRGTSGSYNEQFF.

This clonotype was found a few times. The V gene is TRBV28, the J gene TRBJ2-2; D call uncertain. V lost 5 bases, J lost 0 bases, and 10 bases lay in between. Germline CDR1 MDHEN, CDR2 SYDVKM. The length of the CDR3 is 15 residues. The CDR3 loop is CASSSLNPNTGELFF. The CDR3 DNA reads TGTGCCAGCAGTAGTTTAAACCCGAACACCGGGGAGCTGTTTTTT. Full variable domain (missing parts from reference TRBV28 and TRBJ2-2): DVKVTQSSRYLVKRTGEKVFLECVQDMDHENMFWYRQDPGLGLRLIYFSYDVKMKEKGDIPEGYSVSREKKERFSLILESASTNQTSMYLCASSSLNPNTGELFFGEGSRLTVL.

The chain has TRBV5-1 and TRBJ2-1; TRBD2 aligns across 8 bases. V gave up 0 bases and J gave up 11 bases; unmatched junction bases: 4. Germline V gene lookup returns CDR1 SGHRS and CDR2 YFSETQ. This CDR3 has 13 amino acids. CDR3 protein: CASSLDVAGKQFF. In nucleotides, the CDR3 is TGCGCCAGCAGCTTGGACGTAGCGGGGAAGCAGTTCTTC.

This clonotype was recorded many times. The chain joins TRBV4-3 to TRBJ2-2; D not certain. The V gene lost 0 bases and the J gene lost 3 bases, with 11 bases spanning the gap. The length of the CDR3 is 16 residues. The germline V gene encodes CDR1 LGHNA and CDR2 YSLEER. The CDR3 region is CASSQDLVGYTGELFF. The CDR3 DNA reads as TGCGCCAGCAGCCAAGATCTGGTAGGGTACACCGGGGAGCTGTTTTTT.

In this sample, this clonotype turned up many times. The V call is TRBV10-3, the J call TRBJ2-5; 7 bases match TRBD1. Germline V lookup: CDR1 ENHRY, CDR2 SYGVKD. This CDR3 contains 11 residues. V lost 10 bases, J lost 2 bases, and 1 base stayed unmatched. CDR3 amino acids: CATGQQETQYF. CDR3 coding DNA: TGTGCCACGGGACAGCAAGAGACCCAGTACTTC.

The chain carries TRBV30 and TRBJ2-4; perhaps TRBD1 as D (5 bases). Per germline, CDR1 GTSNPN and CDR2 SVGIG (reference sequence). V was pared by 3 bases and J by 0 bases, with 9 bases between. CDR3 length: 14 residues. DNA for the CDR3: TGTGCCTGGAGAAGACAGAAAGCCAAAAACATTCAGTACTTC. It yields the protein CAWRRQKAKNIQYF.

J is TRBJ2-1 and V is TRBV12-3 or TRBV12-4, with TRBD2 matching over 11 bases. Trimming removed 5 bases from V and 2 bases from J; junction bases left unmatched: 2. The CDR3 is 15 amino acids. Written as DNA, the CDR3 is TGTGCCAGCAGTATTAGCGGGGGGGCCTACAATGAGCAGTTCTTC. The encoded protein is CASSISGGAYNEQFF.